Here is one TCR beta chain with its context. Its antigen is not identified. The study, taken as a whole, reports: Tumor Tregs overlapped most with tumor, then blood, naive CD4+ cells. Larger-cohort validation covered only one TCR beta V-J rearrangement.

Full-length variable regions came from constant-region reverse primers plus semi-nested Nested Universal Primer A PCR. TCRdb recomputed calls from the 5' RACE reads with MiXCR, one row per CDR3 protein. The table lists roughly 8,600 distinct CDR3 sequences, around 50% of them singletons, with around 5% in the top ten. The sequence was collected from a female donor with breast cancer. The sample was memory CD4+ T cells sorted from a lymph node. Sample subset: memory CD4+ T cells, CD4+CD45RO+CD25-.

The CDR3 protein is CASSLRSNPPQAFF. The CDR3 nucleotides are TGCGCCAGCAGCCTCCGATCGAATCCCCCTCAAGCTTTCTTT. The V call is TRBV4-1, the J call TRBJ1-1; D uncertain. Between the trimmed V and J ends, which lost 4 bases and 9 bases, there was a span of 18 bases. This CDR3 comprises 14 residues. CDR1 is MGHRA, CDR2 YSYEKL, per germline.